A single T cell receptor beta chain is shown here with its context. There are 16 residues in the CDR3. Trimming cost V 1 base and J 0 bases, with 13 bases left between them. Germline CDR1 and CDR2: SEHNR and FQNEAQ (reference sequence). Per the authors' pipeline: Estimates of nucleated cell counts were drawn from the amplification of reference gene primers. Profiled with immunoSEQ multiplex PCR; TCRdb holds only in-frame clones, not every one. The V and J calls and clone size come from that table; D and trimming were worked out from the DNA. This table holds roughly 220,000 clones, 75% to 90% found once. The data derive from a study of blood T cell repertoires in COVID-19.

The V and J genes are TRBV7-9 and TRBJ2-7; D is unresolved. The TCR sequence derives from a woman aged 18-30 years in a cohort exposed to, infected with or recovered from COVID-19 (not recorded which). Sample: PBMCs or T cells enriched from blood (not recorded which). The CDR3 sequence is CASSLVSRGNSYEQYF. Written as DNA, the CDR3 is TGTGCCAGCAGCTTAGTTAGTCGAGGTAACTCCTACGAGCAGTACTTC. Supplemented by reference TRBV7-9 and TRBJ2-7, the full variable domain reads DTGVSQNPRHKITKRGQNVTFRCDPISEHNRLYWYRQTLGQGPEFLTYFQNEAQLEKSRLLSDRFSAERPKGSFSTLEIQRTEQGDSAMYLCASSLVSRGNSYEQYFGPGTRLTVT.